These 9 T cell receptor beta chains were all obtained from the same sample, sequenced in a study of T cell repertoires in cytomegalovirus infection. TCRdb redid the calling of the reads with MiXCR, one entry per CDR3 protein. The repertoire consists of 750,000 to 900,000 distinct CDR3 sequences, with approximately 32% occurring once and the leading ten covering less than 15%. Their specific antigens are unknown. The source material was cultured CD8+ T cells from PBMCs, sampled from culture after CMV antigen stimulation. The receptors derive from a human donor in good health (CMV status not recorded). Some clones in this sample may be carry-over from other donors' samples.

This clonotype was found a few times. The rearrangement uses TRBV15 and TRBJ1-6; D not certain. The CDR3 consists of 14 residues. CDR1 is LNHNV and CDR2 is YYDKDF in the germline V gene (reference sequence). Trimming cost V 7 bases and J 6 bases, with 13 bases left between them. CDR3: CATTRERFNSPLHF. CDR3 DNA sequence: TGTGCCACCACGAGGGAGCGGTTTAATTCACCCCTCCACTTT.

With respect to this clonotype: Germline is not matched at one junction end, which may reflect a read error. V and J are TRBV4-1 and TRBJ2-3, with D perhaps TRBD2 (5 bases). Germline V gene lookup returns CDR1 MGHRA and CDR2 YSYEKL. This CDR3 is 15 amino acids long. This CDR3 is CASKDGEYSTDTQYF. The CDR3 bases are TGTGCCAGCAAAGACGGGGAATATAGCACAGATACGCAGTATTTT.

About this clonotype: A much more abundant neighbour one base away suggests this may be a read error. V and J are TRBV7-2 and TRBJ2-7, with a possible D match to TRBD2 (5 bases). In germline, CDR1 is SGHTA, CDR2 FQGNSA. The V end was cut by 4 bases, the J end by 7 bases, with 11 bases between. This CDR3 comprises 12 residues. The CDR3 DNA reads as TGTGCCAGCAGCTACGCTACGGGGGAGCAGTACTTC. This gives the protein CASSYATGEQYF.

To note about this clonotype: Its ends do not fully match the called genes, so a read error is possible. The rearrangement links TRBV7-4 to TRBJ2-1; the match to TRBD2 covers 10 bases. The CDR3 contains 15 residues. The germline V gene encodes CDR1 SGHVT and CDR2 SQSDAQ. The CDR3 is CPSSLGGLAMDEQFF. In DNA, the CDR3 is TGTCCCAGCAGCTTAGGGGGACTAGCGATGGATGAGCAGTTCTTC.

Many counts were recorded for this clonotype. DNA for the CDR3: TGTGCCAGCAGTTCTCCGGGTGAGAACACTGAAGCTTTCTTT. Residues: CASSSPGENTEAFF. This sequence joins TRBV27 and TRBJ1-1; D is undetermined. Germline values: CDR1 MNHEY, CDR2 SMNVEV (reference sequence). The V gene lost 4 bases and the J gene lost 1 base, with 10 bases spanning the gap. The CDR3 contains 14 residues.

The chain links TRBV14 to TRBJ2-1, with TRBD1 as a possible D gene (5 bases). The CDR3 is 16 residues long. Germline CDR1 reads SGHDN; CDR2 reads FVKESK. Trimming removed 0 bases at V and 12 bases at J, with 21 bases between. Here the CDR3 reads CASSQDSRALTIGQFF. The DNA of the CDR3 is TGTGCCAGCAGCCAAGATTCCAGGGCTCTTACAATTGGGCAGTTCTTC.

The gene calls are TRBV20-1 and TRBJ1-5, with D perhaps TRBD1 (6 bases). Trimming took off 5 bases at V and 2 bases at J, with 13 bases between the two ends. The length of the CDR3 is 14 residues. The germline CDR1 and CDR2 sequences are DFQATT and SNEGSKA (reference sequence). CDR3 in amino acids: CSAPQGAGNQPQHF. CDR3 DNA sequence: TGCAGTGCTCCACAGGGTGCAGGCAATCAGCCCCAGCATTTT.

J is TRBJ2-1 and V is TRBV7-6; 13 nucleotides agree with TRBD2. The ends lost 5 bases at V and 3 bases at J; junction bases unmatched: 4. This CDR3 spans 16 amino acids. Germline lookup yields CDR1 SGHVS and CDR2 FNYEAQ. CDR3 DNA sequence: TGTGCCAGCAGCACTAGCGGGGGGGTCGACTACAATGAGCAGTTCTTC. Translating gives CASSTSGGVDYNEQFF.

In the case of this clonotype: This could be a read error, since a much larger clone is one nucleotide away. The CDR3 loop reads CASSMTSSSYNEQFF. The CDR3 DNA reads as TGTGCCAGCAGCATGACTAGCAGCTCCTACAATGAGCAGTTCTTC. V gene TRBV12-3 or TRBV12-4 combines with J gene TRBJ2-1; the match to TRBD2 covers 7 bases. The length of the CDR3 is 15 residues. Unmatched junction bases numbered 5, after V lost 6 bases and J lost 0 bases.